Listed below are T cell receptor beta chains from one sample, sequenced in a study of beta chain features in type 1 diabetes. Only in-frame clones appear in the TCRdb table, and some are missing; sequencing was by immunoSEQ multiplex PCR. Of fewer than 650,000 clones listed, roughly a sixth are singletons. Material for sequencing was naive CD4+ T cells from blood. These receptor sequences come from a man aged 18 to 30 in good health. The CDR3 runs from the conserved cysteine through the conserved F or W. A D gene is named only where the DNA matches it firmly. Size tells how often a clone was seen (once, few, many) or the class of an expanded clone, and some rows leave it out.

>NA|TRBV5-4|TRBJ2-1|NA
TGTGCCAGCAGCTTGGCCGGGGGTTTCCACAATGAGCAGTTCTTC
CASSLAGGFHNEQFF
>NA|TRBV9|TRBJ2-2|few
TGTGCCAGCAGCCCAGGGTTAATTACCGGGGAGCTGTTTTTT
CASSPGLITGELFF
>NA|TRBV11-2|TRBJ2-5|few
TGTGCCAGCAGCTTGGCGGGGTCGGGGACCCAGTACTTC
CASSLAGSGTQYF
>TRBD1|TRBV6-1|TRBJ2-7|NA
TGTGCCAGCAGTACTCGGACAGGGGGCTTCTACGAGCAGTACTTC
CASSTRTGGFYEQYF
>TRBD1|TRBV2|TRBJ2-4|few
TGTGCCAGCAAATCAGGGACAGTGGGAAACATTCAGTACTTC
CASKSGTVGNIQYF
>TRBD1|TRBV28|TRBJ1-4|NA
TGTGCCAGCAGTTACCTACAGGGGGGGATTGAAAAACTGTTTTTT
CASSYLQGGIEKLFF
>NA|TRBV28|TRBJ2-7|once
TGTGCCAGCAGATACCGGACAGCGCACCTGTACTTC
CASRYRTAHLYF
>TRBD1|TRBV6-6|TRBJ1-1|NA
TGTGCCAGCAGAACGGACAGGGGAGAGGCTTTCTTT
CASRTDRGEAFF
>TRBD2|TRBV18|TRBJ2-7|few
TGTGCCAGTTCCTTAGCGGGGCGTACCTACGAGCAGTACTTC
CASSLAGRTYEQYF
>NA|TRBV10-3|TRBJ2-5|many
TGTGCCGCACAGGTCGGTGGGACCCAGTACTTC
CAAQVGGTQYF
>NA|TRBV28|TRBJ2-6|few
TGTGCCAGCAGTTCGTTGACAGGCTATTCCTCTGGGGCCAACGTCCTGACTTTC
CASSSLTGYSSGANVLTF
>NA|TRBV15|TRBJ2-3|NA
TGTGCCACCAGCGCACCGGAGAAGGGCACAGATACGCAGTATTTT
CATSAPEKGTDTQYF
>NA|TRBV10-3|TRBJ2-7|few
TGTGCCATCAGTGAGTCGAAGGACGCACTCTACGAGCAGTACTTC
CAISESKDALYEQYF
>NA|TRBV14|TRBJ2-5|once
TGTGCCAGCAGCCAACAAATCCAAGAGACCCAGTACTTC
CASSQQIQETQYF
>NA|TRBV27|TRBJ2-5|NA
TGTGCCAGCAGTTTCTACGGTTACCAAGAGACCCAGTACTTC
CASSFYGYQETQYF
>TRBD1|TRBV7-2|TRBJ2-5|few
TGTGCCAGCAGGCCGACAGGGGCCGGCGAGACCCAGTACTTC
CASRPTGAGETQYF
>NA|TRBV4-3|TRBJ2-7|few
TGCGCCAGCAGCCAAGTACCAGGGGAGTGGTACGAGCAGTACTTC
CASSQVPGEWYEQYF
>TRBD1|TRBV5-1|TRBJ2-5|NA
TGCGCCAGCAGCCAGGGGGCTGGGGAGACCCAGTACTTC
CASSQGAGETQYF
>NA|TRBV20-1|TRBJ1-1|NA
TGCAGTGCTAGAGGGGGGGAGGAAGCTTTCTTT
CSARGGEEAFF
>TRBD1|TRBV28|TRBJ2-4|few
TGTGCCAGCAGTTTGGGGGTCAGGGGGCCCCTAATAGCCAAAAACATTCAGTACTTC
CASSLGVRGPLIAKNIQYF
>TRBD1|TRBV23-1|TRBJ1-1|NA
TGCGCCAGCAGTCAATCCGCGGGACAGAAGAACACTGAAGCTTTCTTT
CASSQSAGQKNTEAFF